A single T cell receptor beta chain is shown here with its context. Its matching antigen is unknown. Trimming at V came to 5 bases and at J to 1 base, leaving 15 bases not matched to a gene. This CDR3 is built from 18 residues. In germline, CDR1 is KGHSH, CDR2 LQKENI. Only cases whose brain tissue showed the highest T cell transcript signatures were sequenced. This sample is drawn from a study of brain T cells in children with intractable seizures. Libraries were prepared by immunoSEQ multiplex PCR; TCRdb keeps only in-frame clonotypes and omits some of them. Of about 64,000 clones in the sample, around 96% were seen once. Study results and limitations: Viral specificity was inferred only from CDR3 similarity; HCMV serostatus was unknown. Absence of clones before surgery may stem from lower sequencing depth.

The specimen comprised peripheral blood, sampled at surgery. The sequence was collected from a boy less than two years old with focal cortical dysplasia and intractable seizures. V gene TRBV18 combines with J gene TRBJ1-1, with TRBD1 matching 8 bases. In nucleotides, the CDR3 is TGTGCCAGCTCATCGCTATTGACAGGGGCAAACTCGAACACTGAAGCTTTCTTT. It encodes CASSSLLTGANSNTEAFF.